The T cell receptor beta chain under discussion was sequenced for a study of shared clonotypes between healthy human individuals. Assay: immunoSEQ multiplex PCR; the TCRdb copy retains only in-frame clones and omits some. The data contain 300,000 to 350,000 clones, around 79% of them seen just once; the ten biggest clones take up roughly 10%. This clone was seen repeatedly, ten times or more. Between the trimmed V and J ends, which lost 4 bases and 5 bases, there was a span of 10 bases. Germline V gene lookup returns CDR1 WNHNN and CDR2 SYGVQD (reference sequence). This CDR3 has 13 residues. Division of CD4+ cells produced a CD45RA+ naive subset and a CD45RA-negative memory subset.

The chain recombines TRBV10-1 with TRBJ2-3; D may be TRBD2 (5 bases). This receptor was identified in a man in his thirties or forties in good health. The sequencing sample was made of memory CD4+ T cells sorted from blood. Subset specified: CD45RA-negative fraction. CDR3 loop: CASSGLGRDTQYF. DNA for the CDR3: TGCGCCAGCAGTGGATTGGGGAGAGATACGCAGTATTTT.